A single sample gave rise to the 16 T cell receptor beta chains below, sequenced in a study of metastatic and nonmetastatic thyroid tumors. Using MiXCR, TCRdb re-called clones from the PCR reads. This repertoire shows 64,000 or so clones, 16% found once; its top ten account for roughly a tenth. Thyroid surgery was preceded by no treatment in any patient. Sequenced: blood. The receptors derive from a male donor with papillary thyroid cancer or a benign thyroid nodule (not recorded which). Some clones in this sample may be carry-over from other donors' samples.

The chain is built from TRBV4-1 and TRBJ2-5; 10 bases fit TRBD2. Germline V gives CDR1 MGHRA, CDR2 YSYEKL. V shed 3 bases, J shed 5 bases, and the junction held 6 bases outside the gene matches. This CDR3 spans 15 amino acids. Here the CDR3 DNA reads TGCGCCAGCAGCCAGGATGGGACTAGCGTGGAGACCCAGTACTTC. Protein product: CASSQDGTSVETQYF.

V is TRBV5-6 and J is TRBJ2-3; the match to TRBD1 covers 11 bases. The J segment lost 12 bases and the V segment lost 3 bases, leaving 12 bases of the junction unmatched. This CDR3 comprises 15 residues. Germline CDR1 SGHDT, CDR2 YYEEEE. DNA of the CDR3: TGTGCCAGCAGCTCCGGGACAGGGGGGCTTCTCACCCAGTATTTT. Encoded protein: CASSSGTGGLLTQYF.

This clone was counted between two and nine times. A much bigger clone sits one base away, suggesting this may be a read error. CDR3 residues: CASSGLTGGTQDTQYF. DNA for the CDR3: TGCGCCAGCAGTGGTTTAACAGGGGGGACCCAAGATACCCAGTACTTC. V gene TRBV10-2 combines with J gene TRBJ2-5, with 8 bases matching TRBD1. The CDR3 covers 16 residues. Germline loops: CDR1 WSHSY, CDR2 SAAADI.

To note about this clone: The junction differs from germline at one of its ends, possibly a read error. This sequence joins TRBV5-1 and TRBJ2-2; D is undetermined. Looked up from germline, CDR1 is SGHRS and CDR2 is YFSETQ. This CDR3 has 16 residues. The CDR3 spells CAISFGQCVNTGELFF. The CDR3, as DNA: TGCGCCATCAGCTTTGGTCAGTGTGTCAACACCGGGGAGCTGTTTTTT.

With regard to this clone: Given a much more abundant clone one base away, this may be a read error. This chain connects TRBV20-1 to TRBJ2-1; D is possibly TRBD2 (5 bases). V was pared by 6 bases and J by 8 bases, with 17 bases between. The CDR3 extends over 13 amino acids. The germline V gene encodes CDR1 DFQATT and CDR2 SNEGSKA (reference sequence). This chain's CDR3 is CSARELGCDEQFF. DNA for the CDR3: TGCAGTGCGAGGGAACTAGGTTGTGATGAGCAGTTCTTC.

In this sample, this clone turned up many times. The V and J genes are TRBV20-1 and TRBJ2-3; TRBD1 aligns across 8 bases. CDR3 size: 16 residues. Looked up from germline, CDR1 is DFQATT and CDR2 is SNEGSKA (reference sequence). V trimming: 3 bases; J trimming: 6 bases; junction bases outside the gene matches: 14. CDR3 sequence: CSARTTRDRSLDTQYF. The CDR3 nucleotides read TGCAGTGCTAGGACAACCCGGGACAGGTCGTTGGATACGCAGTATTTT.

In its sample, this clone was seen a few times. The chain employs TRBV10-3 and TRBJ2-2; D ambiguous. The V gene lost 0 bases and the J gene lost 5 bases, with 7 bases spanning the gap. CDR1 and CDR2 from the germline V gene are ENHRY and SYGVKD. This CDR3 has 14 amino acids. CDR3 sequence: CAISESSLTGELFF. The CDR3 DNA is TGTGCCATCAGTGAGTCGTCTCTAACCGGGGAGCTGTTTTTT.

The chain is built from TRBV29-1 and TRBJ1-1, with unresolved D. CDR3 size: 14 residues. V lost 3 bases and J 3 bases, leaving 14 bases between the germline ends. Germline lookup yields CDR1 SQVTM and CDR2 ANQGSEA. For the CDR3, the DNA is TGCAGCGTTGATACATGGGAAGTGGACACTGAAGCTTTCTTT. This sequence encodes CSVDTWEVDTEAFF.

This chain connects TRBV4-3 to TRBJ2-5; D is possibly TRBD1 (6 bases). Germline V gives CDR1 LGHNA, CDR2 YSLEER. V was shortened by 4 bases and J by 8 bases, with 14 bases between the two germline ends. The CDR3 totals 13 residues. CDR3 sequence: CASSPGTLGTQYF. The CDR3 nucleotides read TGCGCCAGCAGCCCCGGGACACTTGGAACCCAGTACTTC.

In this sample, this clone turned up many times. This chain connects TRBV3-1 to TRBJ2-6; 7 bases match TRBD1. Trimming took 4 bases from V and 2 from J; bases not matched to a gene: 5. Germline V gene data show CDR1 as LGHDT and CDR2 as YNNKEL (reference sequence). This CDR3 comprises 16 residues. The CDR3 loop reads CASSLLRGPGANVLTF. The CDR3 coding sequence is TGTGCCAGCAGCCTACTAAGGGGGCCTGGGGCCAACGTCCTGACTTTC.

This clone appeared many times. The rearrangement links TRBV7-8 to TRBJ2-3; either TRBD1 or TRBD2 may fit D (5 bases each). The CDR3 runs to 18 residues. Trimming cost V 0 bases and J 2 bases, with 18 bases left between them. The V gene's germline CDR1 is SGHVS and CDR2 FQNEAQ. The CDR3 nucleotides read TGTGCCAGCAGCTTAGCGGGACGAGGGGACCCAGTCACAGATACGCAGTATTTT. It is translated as CASSLAGRGDPVTDTQYF.

To note about this clone: A read error may explain this, as a much larger clone is one base away. The same CDR3 can be traced to other DNA sequences in this sample. J is TRBJ2-3 and V is TRBV5-5; maybe TRBD1 (6 bases). CDR3 length: 15 amino acids. Per germline, CDR1 SGHKS and CDR2 YYEKEE (reference sequence). The CDR3 DNA reads TGTGCAAGCAGCTACAGGGCATCGGGTGAGGATACGCAGTATTTT. Residues: CASSYRASGEDTQYF.

As to this clone: The conserved phenylalanine or tryptophan normally closing the CDR3 is absent here, so this likely arose from a read error. The chain is built from TRBV24-1 and TRBJ2-5; D not certain. Trimming left V 0 bases short and J 2 bases short, with 15 bases between. The CDR3 contains 17 residues. Germline CDR1 is KGHDR and CDR2 is SFDVKD. CDR3 loop: CATSDLKLDREQETQYL. DNA for the CDR3: TGTGCCACCAGTGATTTGAAGTTGGACCGAGAACAAGAGACCCAGTACCTC.

As regards this clone: A junction boundary mismatches the germline segment, possibly from a read error. Other DNA sequences in the same sample also yield this CDR3. The chain employs TRBV7-9 and TRBJ2-1; perhaps TRBD2 as D (6 bases). The CDR3 runs 13 residues. In germline, CDR1 is SEHNR, CDR2 FQNEAQ (reference sequence). The CDR3 loop is CASSVAGTQKQLF. CDR3 nucleotides: TGTGCTAGCAGCGTAGCCGGGACTCAAAAGCAGCTCTTC.

The J gene is TRBJ2-2, the V gene TRBV13; TRBD2 is a possible D gene (5 bases). The V end was cut by 4 bases, the J end by 3 bases, with 18 bases between. Germline V CDR1 and CDR2: PRHDT, FYEKMQ (reference sequence). There are 17 residues in the CDR3. The DNA of the CDR3 is TGTGCCAGCAGCTGCAGGAGGCGTCTGGCCGACACCGGGGAGCTGTTTTTT. Its translation: CASSCRRRLADTGELFF. The full variable domain, completed using reference TRBV13 and TRBJ2-2, is AAGVIQSPRHLIKEKRETATLKCYPIPRHDTVYWYQQGPGQDPQFLISFYEKMQSDKGSIPDRFSAQQFSDYHSELNMSSLELGDSALYFCASSCRRRLADTGELFFGEGSRLTVL.

This clone is medium-sized in the sample. The CDR3 region has the DNA TGTGCCAGCAGCGTAGGTGAGGGTTGGGAGCAGTACTTC. Protein sequence: CASSVGEGWEQYF. The V call is TRBV9, the J call TRBJ2-7; tentatively, D is TRBD2 (5 bases). With 0 bases removed from V and 7 bases from J, the gap between germline ends came to 11 bases. Germline CDR1 reads SGDLS; CDR2 reads YYNGEE. The CDR3 is 13 residues long.